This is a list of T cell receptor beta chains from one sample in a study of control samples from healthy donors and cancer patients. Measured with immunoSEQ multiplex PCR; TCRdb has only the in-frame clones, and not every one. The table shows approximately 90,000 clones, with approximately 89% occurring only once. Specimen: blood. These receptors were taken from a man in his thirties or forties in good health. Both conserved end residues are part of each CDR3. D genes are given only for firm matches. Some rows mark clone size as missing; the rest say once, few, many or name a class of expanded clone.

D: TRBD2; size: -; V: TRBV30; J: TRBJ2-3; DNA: TGTGCCTGGAGTGTACCCGGCGGGGGGCGGACAGATACGCAGTATTTT; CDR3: CAWSVPGGGRTDTQYF
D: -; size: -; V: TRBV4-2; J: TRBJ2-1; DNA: TGTGCCAGCAGCCTGCGACTGAGCTCCTACAATGAGCAGTTCTTC; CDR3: CASSLRLSSYNEQFF
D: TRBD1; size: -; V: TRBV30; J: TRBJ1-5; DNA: TGTGCCTGGAGGGGACAGGGGGGACAGCCCCAGCATTTT; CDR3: CAWRGQGGQPQHF
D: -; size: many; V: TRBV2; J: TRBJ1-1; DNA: TGTGCCAGCAGTGAACGGGGCAGGATGAACACTGAAGCTTTCTTT; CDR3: CASSERGRMNTEAFF
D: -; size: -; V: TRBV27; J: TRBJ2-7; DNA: TGTGCCAGCAGTTTACAGGGGGGGAGAGGGTACGAGCAGTACTTC; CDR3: CASSLQGGRGYEQYF
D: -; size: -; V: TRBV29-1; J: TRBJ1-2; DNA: TGCAGCGTTGAACCCGAAAGGGCCTATGGCTACACCTTC; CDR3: CSVEPERAYGYTF
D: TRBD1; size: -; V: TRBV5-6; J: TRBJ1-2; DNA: TGTGCCAGCAGTATACCGGGACAGGGAGGGTATGGCTACACCTTC; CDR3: CASSIPGQGGYGYTF
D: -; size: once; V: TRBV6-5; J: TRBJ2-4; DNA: TGTGCCAGCAGTTCCGGCGGGGCCAAAAACATTCAGTACTTC; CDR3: CASSSGGAKNIQYF
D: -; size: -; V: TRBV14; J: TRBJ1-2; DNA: TGTGCCAGCAGCCAAGATTGGACGAGGGCCGGCTACACCTTC; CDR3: CASSQDWTRAGYTF
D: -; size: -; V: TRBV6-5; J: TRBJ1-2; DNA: TGTGCCAGCAGTTCACCTGAAGCGGGGCTCTATGGCTACACCTTC; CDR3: CASSSPEAGLYGYTF
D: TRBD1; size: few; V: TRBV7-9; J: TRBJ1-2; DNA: TGTGCCAGCAGCTCCACCGACGGACAGGACAACTATGGCTACACCTTC; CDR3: CASSSTDGQDNYGYTF
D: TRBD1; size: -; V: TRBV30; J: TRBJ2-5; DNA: TGTGCCTGGGCAGGACAGGCTCAAGAGACCCAGTACTTC; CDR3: CAWAGQAQETQYF
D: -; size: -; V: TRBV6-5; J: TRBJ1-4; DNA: TGTGCCACCAGAACGCGCGAAAAACTGTTTTTT; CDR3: CATRTREKLFF
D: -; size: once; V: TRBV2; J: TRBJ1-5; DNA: TGTGCCAGCAAGGGACCTCTTAGCAATCAGCCCCAGCATTTT; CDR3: CASKGPLSNQPQHF
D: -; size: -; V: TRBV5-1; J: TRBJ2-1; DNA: TGCGCCAGCAGCTTGATAAGGGATGAGCAGTTCTTC; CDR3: CASSLIRDEQFF
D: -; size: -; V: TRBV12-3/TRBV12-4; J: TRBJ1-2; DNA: TGTGCCAGCAGATACACAGGGTACTATGGCTACACCTTC; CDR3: CASRYTGYYGYTF
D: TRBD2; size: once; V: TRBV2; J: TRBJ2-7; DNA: TGTGCCAGCAGGGGGCCTAGCGGGGGGGCCTCCTACGAGCAGTACTTC; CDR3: CASRGPSGGASYEQYF
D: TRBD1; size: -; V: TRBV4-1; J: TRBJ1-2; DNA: TGCGCCAGCAGCCAGAATGAAGGGACAGCTAACTATGGCTACACCTTC; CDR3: CASSQNEGTANYGYTF
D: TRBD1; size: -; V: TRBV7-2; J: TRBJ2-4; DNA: TGTGCCAGCAGCCCGGGACAGGGGGCGTCACGGTACTTC; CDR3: CASSPGQGASRYF
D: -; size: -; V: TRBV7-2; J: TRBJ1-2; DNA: TGTGCCAGCAGCTTGGCCCTCGGGACGGGCTATGGCTACACCTTC; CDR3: CASSLALGTGYGYTF
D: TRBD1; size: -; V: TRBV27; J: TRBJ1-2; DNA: TGTGCCAGCAGTTCAACATTACCGGGACAGGGGATAGGCTATGGCTACACCTTC; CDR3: CASSSTLPGQGIGYGYTF
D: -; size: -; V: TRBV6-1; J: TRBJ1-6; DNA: TGTGCCAGCAGTGAAATAACAGTTTCACCCCTCCACTTT; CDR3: CASSEITVSPLHF
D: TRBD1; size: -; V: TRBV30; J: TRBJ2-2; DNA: TGTGCCTCGTACAGGGGGCAGGTCGGGGAGCTGTTTTTT; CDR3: CASYRGQVGELFF
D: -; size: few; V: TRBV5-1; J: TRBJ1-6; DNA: TGCGCCAGCAGCTTGTTAGGGACGGATAATTCACCCCTCCACTTT; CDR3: CASSLLGTDNSPLHF
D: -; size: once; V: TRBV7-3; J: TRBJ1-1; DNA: TGTGCCAGCAGCCAAAGGCCGGCGGGAACTGAAGCTTTCTTT; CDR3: CASSQRPAGTEAFF
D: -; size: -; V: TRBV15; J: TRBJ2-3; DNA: TGTGCCACCAGCCTTCCTAACCTACGCACAGATACGCAGTATTTT; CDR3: CATSLPNLRTDTQYF
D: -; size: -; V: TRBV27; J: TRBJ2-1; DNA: TGTGCCAGCAGTTTATCGTGGGTCGGGAGCTCGAGCAATGAGCAGTTCTTC; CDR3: CASSLSWVGSSSNEQFF
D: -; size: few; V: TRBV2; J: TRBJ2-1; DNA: TGTGCCAGCAGTCAAGACGGAGGTCGGAGTCTTTCCAATGAGCAGTTCTTC; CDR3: CASSQDGGRSLSNEQFF
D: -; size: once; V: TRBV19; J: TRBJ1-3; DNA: TGTGCCAGTACCCACGCAGGGGAGGGAAACACCATATATTTT; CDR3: CASTHAGEGNTIYF
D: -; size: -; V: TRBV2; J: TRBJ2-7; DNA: TGTGCCAGCAGTGACGGCGGTTCCTACGAGCAGTACTTC; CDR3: CASSDGGSYEQYF
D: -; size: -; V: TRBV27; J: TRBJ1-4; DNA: TGTGCCAGCAGTGCACGGAAGGGTGAAAAACTGTTTTTT; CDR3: CASSARKGEKLFF
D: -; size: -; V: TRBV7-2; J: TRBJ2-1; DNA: TGTGCCAGCAGCTTAGACAGCGCGGGATCCTACAATGAGCAGTTCTTC; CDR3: CASSLDSAGSYNEQFF
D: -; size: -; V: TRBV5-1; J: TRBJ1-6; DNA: TGCGCCAGCAGCCTTGGACGGGACGGGCCTAATTCACCCCTCCACTTT; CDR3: CASSLGRDGPNSPLHF
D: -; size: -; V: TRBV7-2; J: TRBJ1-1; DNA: TGTGCCAGCAGCTTTAGTATTAACACTGAAGCTTTCTTT; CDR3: CASSFSINTEAFF
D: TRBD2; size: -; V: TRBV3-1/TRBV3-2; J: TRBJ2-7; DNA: TGTGCCAGCAGCCAAGGGACTAGCGGGGTCTACGAGCAGTACTTC; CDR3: CASSQGTSGVYEQYF
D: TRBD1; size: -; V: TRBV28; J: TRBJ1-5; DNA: TGTGCCAGCAGGCTCGGGACAGGGGGCCATAATAGCAATCAGCCCCAGCATTTT; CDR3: CASRLGTGGHNSNQPQHF
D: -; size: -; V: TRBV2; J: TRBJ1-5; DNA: TGTGCCAGCAGTGAAGCGCAGGTGGGGACCAATCAGCCCCAGCATTTT; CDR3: CASSEAQVGTNQPQHF
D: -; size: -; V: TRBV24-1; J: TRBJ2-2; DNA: TGTGCCACCAGTGATGGGCCCAGCGGGAACACCGGGGAGCTGTTTTTT; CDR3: CATSDGPSGNTGELFF
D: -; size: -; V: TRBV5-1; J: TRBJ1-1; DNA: TGCGCCAGCAACAACCCCGGACAGAGGAACACTGAAGCTTTCTTT; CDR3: CASNNPGQRNTEAFF
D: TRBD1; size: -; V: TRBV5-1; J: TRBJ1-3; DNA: TGCGCCAGCAGGGAACAGGGGACTGGAAACACCATATATTTT; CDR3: CASREQGTGNTIYF
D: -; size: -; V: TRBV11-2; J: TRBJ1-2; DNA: TGTGCCAGCAGCTTTATTGCGGCAGGGCCTAGCGGCTACACCTTC; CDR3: CASSFIAAGPSGYTF